This TCR beta chain appears in the sequencing data of a study of blood T cell repertoires in COVID-19. Looking at the study overall: Sample material is recorded as cDNA or gDNA derived from T cells, B-cell-depleted T cells, or PBMCs.

V was pared by 1 base and J by 3 bases, with 9 bases between. The germline gives CDR1 LGHNA, CDR2 YSLEER. This CDR3 spans 14 amino acids. In the original processing: The authors estimated nucleated cell counts from reference gene primer amplification. The assay was immunoSEQ multiplex PCR, and TCRdb's table has in-frame clones only and misses some. D and trimming were read from the DNA, whereas the V and J calls and clone size are those reported in that table. The sample records some 320,000 clones, around 90% being singletons. The study assigned cohorts using participant-reported clinical history. V and J are TRBV4-3 and TRBJ1-1; D gene uncertain. Sequencing was carried out using PBMCs or T cells enriched from blood (not recorded which). The TCR comes from a man aged 55-75 years who had recovered from COVID-19. In DNA, the CDR3 is TGCGCCAGCAGCCAAGTAAACGGTTACACTGAAGCTTTCTTT. It yields the protein CASSQVNGYTEAFF.